The 15 T cell receptor beta chains presented below share a single source sample, sequenced in a study of CD8+ T cells in alopecia areata. Indicated treatment: oral pan-JAK inhibitor, 5-10 mg twice daily. RNA was isolated and reverse transcribed to cDNA, the sequencing template. The repertoire was sequenced with immunoSEQ multiplex PCR; TCRdb's copy has only in-frame clones and lacks some. The table includes more than 150,000 clones, 40% to 55% detected once. Source: CD8+ T cells sorted from blood, taken around week 53, from a patient treated with tofacitinib. These receptors all come from a human donor with alopecia areata.

CDR3 DNA sequence: TGTGCCAGCAGCCCCGTCACAGATACGCAGTATTTT. Protein sequence: CASSPVTDTQYF. V usage is TRBV7-8 and J usage is TRBJ2-3; D gene ambiguous. Looked up from germline, CDR1 is SGHVS and CDR2 is FQNEAQ. The length of the CDR3 is 12 residues. Trimming left V 5 bases short and J 2 bases short, with 5 bases between.

The CDR3 DNA is TGTGCCAGCAGTTTGAGCGGTGAGCAGTACTTC. It translates to CASSLSGEQYF. The V call is TRBV6-5, the J call TRBJ2-7; possibly TRBD2 for D (5 bases). Germline V gene data show CDR1 as MNHEY and CDR2 as SVGAGI. Between the trimmed V and J ends, which lost 4 bases and 7 bases, there was a span of 8 bases. The CDR3 is 11 amino acids.

There are a few counts of this clone. This chain joins TRBV29-1 and TRBJ1-2; perhaps TRBD1 as D (5 bases). The germline V gene has CDR1 SQVTM and CDR2 ANQGSEA. Trimming removed 3 bases at V and 3 bases at J, with 11 bases between. This CDR3 has 13 residues. The CDR3, as DNA: TGCAGCGTTGAGGGCAGGGATGACTATGGCTACACCTTC. Protein sequence: CSVEGRDDYGYTF.

The gene calls are TRBV2 and TRBJ2-2; 7 bases line up with TRBD2. CDR1 and CDR2 from the germline V gene are SNHLY and FYNNEI. The CDR3 extends over 15 amino acids. V gave up 6 bases and J gave up 2 bases; unmatched junction bases: 6. The CDR3 is CASSPGTTNTGELFF. CDR3 in DNA: TGTGCCAGCAGCCCCGGGACTACCAACACCGGGGAGCTGTTTTTT.

The chain has TRBV6-5 and TRBJ2-5; no clear D. V was shortened by 4 bases and J by 5 bases, with 11 bases between the two germline ends. The CDR3 has 13 amino acids. Germline loops: CDR1 MNHEY, CDR2 SVGAGI. The CDR3: CASSFLTGETQYF. DNA of the CDR3: TGTGCCAGCAGTTTTCTGACCGGGGAGACCCAGTACTTC.

With respect to this clone: The same CDR3 can be traced to other DNA sequences in this sample. The chain uses TRBV27 and TRBJ1-5; weak D call: TRBD1 (5 bases). Germline CDR1 MNHEY, CDR2 SMNVEV (reference sequence). Trimming cost V 3 bases and J 4 bases, with 10 bases left between them. The length of the CDR3 is 14 residues. Here the CDR3 DNA reads TGTGCCAGCAGTTTGTCCGACAGTAATCAGCCCCAGCATTTT. This encodes CASSLSDSNQPQHF.

The V and J genes are TRBV5-1 and TRBJ2-7; 10 bases align to TRBD1. The CDR3 contains 14 residues. The germline V gene encodes CDR1 SGHRS and CDR2 YFSETQ. J gave up 4 bases and V 5 bases, and 6 bases lay outside the gene matches. CDR3 nucleotides: TGCGCCAGCAGTCCGAGGACAGGGGGTTACGAGCAGTACTTC. Translating it yields CASSPRTGGYEQYF.

This clone was counted once. This chain connects TRBV5-6 to TRBJ1-5; D is unclear. Trimming left V 1 base short and J 4 bases short, with 12 bases between. Germline CDR1 is SGHDT and CDR2 is YYEEEE. The CDR3 loop spans 15 amino acids. Here the CDR3 DNA reads TGTGCCAGCAGCTTGAGGCTCGAGGGAAATCAGCCCCAGCATTTT. Protein sequence: CASSLRLEGNQPQHF. Variable domain in full (rest from reference TRBV5-6 and TRBJ1-5): DAGVTQSPTHLIKTRGQQVTLRCSPKSGHDTVSWYQQALGQGPQFIFQYYEEEERQRGNFPDRFSGHQFPNYSSELNVNALLLGDSALYLCASSLRLEGNQPQHFGDGTRLSIL.

The chain is built from TRBV4-3 and TRBJ2-6, with D perhaps matching TRBD2 (7 bases). This CDR3 spans 18 amino acids. V was pared by 0 bases and J by 4 bases, with 16 bases between. Germline values: CDR1 LGHNA, CDR2 YSLEER. The CDR3 region is CASSQDARGAEGANVLTF. The CDR3 coding sequence is TGCGCCAGCAGCCAAGATGCCCGGGGGGCGGAGGGGGCCAACGTCCTGACTTTC.

The rearrangement uses TRBV5-1 and TRBJ2-3, with a weak D call TRBD2 (7 bases). With 4 bases removed from V and 0 bases from J, the gap between germline ends came to 12 bases. The CDR3 has 15 residues. Germline V CDR1 and CDR2: SGHRS, YFSETQ. DNA for the CDR3: TGCGCCAGCAGCATACGGGGGGCCAGCACAGATACGCAGTATTTT. It translates to CASSIRGASTDTQYF.

The J gene is TRBJ1-4, the V gene TRBV27; a weak D match, TRBD1 (6 bases). Germline CDR1 MNHEY, CDR2 SMNVEV (reference sequence). Trimming removed 7 bases from V and 6 bases from J, with 9 bases in between. This CDR3 has 12 residues. The DNA of the CDR3 is TGTGCCAGCAAGGGGGTGGATGAAAAACTGTTTTTT. Its translation: CASKGVDEKLFF.

The genes are TRBV29-1 and TRBJ2-1, with D perhaps matching TRBD1 (5 bases). Trimming took off 8 bases at V and 4 bases at J, with 9 bases between the two ends. CDR1 and CDR2 from the germline V gene are SQVTM and ANQGSEA. The CDR3 length is 11 residues. CDR3 residues: CSTRQYNEQFF. The DNA for the CDR3 is TGCAGCACACGACAGTACAATGAGCAGTTCTTC.

This rearrangement joins TRBV5-1 to TRBJ2-5, with D perhaps TRBD1 (6 bases). There are 15 residues in the CDR3. The V gene lost 3 bases and the J gene lost 2 bases, with 14 bases spanning the gap. The germline gives CDR1 SGHRS, CDR2 YFSETQ. The CDR3 protein is CASSSLGAVQETQYF. The CDR3 coding sequence is TGCGCCAGCAGCTCGTTGGGGGCGGTACAAGAGACCCAGTACTTC.

The genes are TRBV30 and TRBJ1-6, with D possibly TRBD1 on 6 matching bases. Trimming pared 3 bases from V and 6 bases from J, leaving 12 bases between. The germline V gene encodes CDR1 GTSNPN and CDR2 SVGIG (reference sequence). The CDR3 is 14 residues long. DNA of the CDR3: TGTGCCTGGAGCCTCAGGGGTAGTAATTCACCCCTCCACTTT. Translated: CAWSLRGSNSPLHF.

The chain employs TRBV5-1 and TRBJ2-7; D call uncertain. Germline assignment: CDR1 SGHRS and CDR2 YFSETQ. The CDR3 extends over 13 amino acids. Trimming took off 3 bases at V and 1 base at J, with 8 bases between the two ends. In DNA form, the CDR3 reads TGCGCCAGCAGCTCGACACTTTCCTACGAGCAGTACTTC. Protein: CASSSTLSYEQYF.